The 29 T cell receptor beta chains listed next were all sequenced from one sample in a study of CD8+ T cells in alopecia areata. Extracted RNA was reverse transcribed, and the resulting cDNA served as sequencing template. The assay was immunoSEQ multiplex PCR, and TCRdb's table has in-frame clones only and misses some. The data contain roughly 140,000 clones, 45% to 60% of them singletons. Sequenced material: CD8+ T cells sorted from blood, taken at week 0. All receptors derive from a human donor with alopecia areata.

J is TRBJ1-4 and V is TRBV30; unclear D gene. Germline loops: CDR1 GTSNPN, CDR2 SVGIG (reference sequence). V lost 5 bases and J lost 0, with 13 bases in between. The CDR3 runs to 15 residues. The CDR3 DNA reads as TGTGCCTGGTCCCCAGGCCGAGCAACTAATGAAAAACTGTTTTTT. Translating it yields CAWSPGRATNEKLFF.

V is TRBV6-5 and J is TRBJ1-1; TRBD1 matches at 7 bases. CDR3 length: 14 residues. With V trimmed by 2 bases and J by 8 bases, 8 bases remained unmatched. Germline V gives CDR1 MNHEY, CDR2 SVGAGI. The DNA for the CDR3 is TGTGCCAGCAGTTACCAGGGGACAGCGGTAGAAGCTTTCTTT. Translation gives CASSYQGTAVEAFF.

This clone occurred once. CDR3 nucleotides: TGCGCCAGCAGCCCCTCCCCTTCTAGCGGGGGCCCCTACGAGCAGTACTTC. Encoded protein: CASSPSPSSGGPYEQYF. The V call is TRBV4-3, the J call TRBJ2-7, with 10 bases lining up with TRBD2. CDR3 length: 17 residues. Germline V gene data show CDR1 as LGHNA and CDR2 as YSLEER. Unmatched junction bases numbered 11, after V lost 4 bases and J lost 2 bases.

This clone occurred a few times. Here the CDR3 DNA reads TGTGCCAGTTGGGCAGGGGCGGATGGCTACACCTTC. Protein product: CASWAGADGYTF. The rearrangement joins TRBV19 to TRBJ1-2; D perhaps matches TRBD1 (6 bases). The V gene lost 8 bases and the J gene lost 6 bases, with 13 bases spanning the gap. Germline CDR1 reads LNHDA; CDR2 reads SQIVND (reference sequence). This CDR3 has 12 residues.

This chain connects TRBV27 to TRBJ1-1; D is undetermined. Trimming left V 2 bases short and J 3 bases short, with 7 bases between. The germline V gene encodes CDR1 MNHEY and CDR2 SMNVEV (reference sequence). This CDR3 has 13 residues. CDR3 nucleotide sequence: TGTGCCAGCAGTTTAGCGTCCTACACTGAAGCTTTCTTT. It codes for CASSLASYTEAFF.

CDR3 loop: CASSSPRGEAFF. The CDR3 nucleotides are TGCGCCAGCAGCAGCCCTCGGGGGGAAGCTTTCTTT. This rearrangement joins TRBV5-1 to TRBJ1-1; maybe TRBD1 (5 bases). The V and J ends lost 4 bases and 8 bases respectively, with 12 bases between them. The CDR3 runs to 12 residues. CDR1 is SGHRS and CDR2 is YFSETQ in the germline V gene.

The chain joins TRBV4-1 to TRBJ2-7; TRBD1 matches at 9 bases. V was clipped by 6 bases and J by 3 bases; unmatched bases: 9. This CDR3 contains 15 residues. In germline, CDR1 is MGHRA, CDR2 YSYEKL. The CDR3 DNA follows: TGCGCCAGCAGTAGAACCGGGACAGGGCACTACGAGCAGTACTTC. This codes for CASSRTGTGHYEQYF.

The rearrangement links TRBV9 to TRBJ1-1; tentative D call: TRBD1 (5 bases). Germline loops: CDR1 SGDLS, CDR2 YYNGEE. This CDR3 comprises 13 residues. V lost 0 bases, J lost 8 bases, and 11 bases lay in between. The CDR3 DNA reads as TGTGCCAGCAGCGTAGAGACAGCGGGAGAAGCTTTCTTT. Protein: CASSVETAGEAFF.

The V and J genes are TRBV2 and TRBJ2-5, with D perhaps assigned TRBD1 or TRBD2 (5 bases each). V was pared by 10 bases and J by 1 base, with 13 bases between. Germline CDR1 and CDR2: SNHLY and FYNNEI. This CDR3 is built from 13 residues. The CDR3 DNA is TGTGCCACCAGGGACGGTACCCAAGAGACCCAGTACTTC. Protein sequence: CATRDGTQETQYF.

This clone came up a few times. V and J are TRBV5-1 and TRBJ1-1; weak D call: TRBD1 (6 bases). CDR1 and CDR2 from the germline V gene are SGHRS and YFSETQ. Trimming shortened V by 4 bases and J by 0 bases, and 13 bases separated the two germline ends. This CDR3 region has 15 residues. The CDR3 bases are TGCGCCAGCAGCCACCTGGACAGCTTGAACACTGAAGCTTTCTTT. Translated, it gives CASSHLDSLNTEAFF.

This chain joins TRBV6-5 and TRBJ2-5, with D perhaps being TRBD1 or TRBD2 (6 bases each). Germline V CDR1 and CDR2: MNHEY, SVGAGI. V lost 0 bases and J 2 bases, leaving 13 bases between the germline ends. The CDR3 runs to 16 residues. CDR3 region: CASSYSTGATQETQYF. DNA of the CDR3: TGTGCCAGCAGTTACTCAACGGGGGCGACACAAGAGACCCAGTACTTC.

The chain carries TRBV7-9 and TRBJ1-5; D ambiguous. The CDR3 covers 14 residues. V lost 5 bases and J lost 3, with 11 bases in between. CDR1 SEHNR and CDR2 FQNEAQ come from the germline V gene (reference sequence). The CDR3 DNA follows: TGTGCCAGCAGCGCCGACGGAATCAATCAGCCCCAGCATTTT. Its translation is CASSADGINQPQHF.

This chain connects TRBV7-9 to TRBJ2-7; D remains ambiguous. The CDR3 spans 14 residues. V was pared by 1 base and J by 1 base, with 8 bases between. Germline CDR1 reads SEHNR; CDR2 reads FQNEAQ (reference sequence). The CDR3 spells CASSLGSRSYEQYF. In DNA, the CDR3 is TGTGCCAGCAGCTTAGGGTCCAGATCCTACGAGCAGTACTTC. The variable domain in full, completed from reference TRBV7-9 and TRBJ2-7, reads DTGVSQNPRHKITKRGQNVTFRCDPISEHNRLYWYRQTLGQGPEFLTYFQNEAQLEKSRLLSDRFSAERPKGSFSTLEIQRTEQGDSAMYLCASSLGSRSYEQYFGPGTRLTVT.

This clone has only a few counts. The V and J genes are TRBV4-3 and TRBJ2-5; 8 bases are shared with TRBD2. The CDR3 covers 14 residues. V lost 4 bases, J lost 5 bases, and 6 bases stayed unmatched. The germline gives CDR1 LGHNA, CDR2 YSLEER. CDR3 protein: CASSPERGLETQYF. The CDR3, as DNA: TGCGCCAGCAGCCCGGAGCGGGGGCTGGAGACCCAGTACTTC.

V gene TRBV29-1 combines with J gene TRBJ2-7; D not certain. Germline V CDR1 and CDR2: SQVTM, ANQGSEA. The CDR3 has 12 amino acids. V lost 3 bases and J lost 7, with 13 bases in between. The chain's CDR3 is CSVEASLGEQYF. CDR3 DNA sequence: TGCAGCGTTGAGGCCAGCCTCGGAGAGCAGTACTTC.

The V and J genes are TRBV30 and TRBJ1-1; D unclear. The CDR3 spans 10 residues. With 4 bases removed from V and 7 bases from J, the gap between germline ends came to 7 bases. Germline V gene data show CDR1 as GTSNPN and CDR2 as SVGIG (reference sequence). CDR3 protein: CAWISSEAFF. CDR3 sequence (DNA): TGTGCCTGGATCTCGAGTGAAGCTTTCTTT. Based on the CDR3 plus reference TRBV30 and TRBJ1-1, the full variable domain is SQTIHQWPATLVQPVGSPLSLECTVEGTSNPNLYWYRQAAGRGLQLLFYSVGIGQISSEVPQNLSASRPQDRQFILSSKKLLLSDSGFYLCAWISSEAFFGQGTRLTVV.

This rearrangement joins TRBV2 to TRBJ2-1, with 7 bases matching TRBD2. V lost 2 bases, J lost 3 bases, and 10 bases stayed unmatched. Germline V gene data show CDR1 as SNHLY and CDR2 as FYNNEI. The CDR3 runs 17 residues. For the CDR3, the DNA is TGTGCCAGCAGTGAATCTCGTTCCCGGGGGGACTACAATGAGCAGTTCTTC. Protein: CASSESRSRGDYNEQFF.

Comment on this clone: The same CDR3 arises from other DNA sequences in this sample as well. CDR3 loop: CASSLGRYNEQFF. CDR3 nucleotide sequence: TGTGCCAGCAGTCTCGGACGGTACAATGAGCAGTTCTTC. The V and J genes are TRBV27 and TRBJ2-1; D call uncertain. V lost 5 bases to trimming and J lost 4 bases, with 9 bases between them. This CDR3 comprises 13 residues. Germline values: CDR1 MNHEY, CDR2 SMNVEV (reference sequence).

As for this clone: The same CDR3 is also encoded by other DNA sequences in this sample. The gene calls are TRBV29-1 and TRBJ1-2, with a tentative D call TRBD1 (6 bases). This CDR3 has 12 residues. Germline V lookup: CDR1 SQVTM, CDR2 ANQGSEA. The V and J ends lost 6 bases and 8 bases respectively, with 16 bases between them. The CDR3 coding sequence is TGCAGCGTCCCCACAGGGAGCTACGGCTACACCTTC. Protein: CSVPTGSYGYTF.

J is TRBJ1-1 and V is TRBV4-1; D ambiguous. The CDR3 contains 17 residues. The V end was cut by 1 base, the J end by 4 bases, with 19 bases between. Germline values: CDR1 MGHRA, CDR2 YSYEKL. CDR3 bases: TGCGCCAGCAGCCAAGGTCTCCGAAAAAGGGTTATCACTGAAGCTTTCTTT. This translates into CASSQGLRKRVITEAFF.

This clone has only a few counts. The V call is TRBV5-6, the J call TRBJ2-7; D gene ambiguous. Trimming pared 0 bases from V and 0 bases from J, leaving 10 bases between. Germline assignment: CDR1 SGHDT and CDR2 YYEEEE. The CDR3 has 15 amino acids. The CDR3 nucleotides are TGTGCCAGCAGCTTGGAGGCGGCAGGCTCCTACGAGCAGTACTTC. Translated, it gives CASSLEAAGSYEQYF. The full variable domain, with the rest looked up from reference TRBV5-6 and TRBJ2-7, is DAGVTQSPTHLIKTRGQQVTLRCSPKSGHDTVSWYQQALGQGPQFIFQYYEEEERQRGNFPDRFSGHQFPNYSSELNVNALLLGDSALYLCASSLEAAGSYEQYFGPGTRLTVT.

CDR3 sequence (DNA): TGTGCCAGCAGTCCAGGGACAGGGATAAACATTCAGTACTTC. Amino acid sequence: CASSPGTGINIQYF. The rearrangement uses TRBV6-5 and TRBJ2-4, with 9 nucleotides matching TRBD1. The germline gives CDR1 MNHEY, CDR2 SVGAGI. V lost 5 bases, J lost 6 bases, and 5 bases stayed unmatched. This CDR3 region has 14 residues.

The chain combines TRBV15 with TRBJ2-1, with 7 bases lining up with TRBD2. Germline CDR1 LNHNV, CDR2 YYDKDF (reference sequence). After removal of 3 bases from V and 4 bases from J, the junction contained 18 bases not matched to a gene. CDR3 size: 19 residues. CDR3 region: CATSSGVIVGLPTYNEQFF. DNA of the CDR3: TGTGCCACCAGCAGTGGGGTCATAGTGGGACTACCAACTTACAATGAGCAGTTCTTC. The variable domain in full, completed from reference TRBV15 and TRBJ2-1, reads DAMVIQNPRYQVTQFGKPVTLSCSQTLNHNVMYWYQQKSSQAPKLLFHYYDKDFNNEADTPDNFQSRRPNTSFCFLDIRSPGLGDTAMYLCATSSGVIVGLPTYNEQFFGPGTRLTVL.

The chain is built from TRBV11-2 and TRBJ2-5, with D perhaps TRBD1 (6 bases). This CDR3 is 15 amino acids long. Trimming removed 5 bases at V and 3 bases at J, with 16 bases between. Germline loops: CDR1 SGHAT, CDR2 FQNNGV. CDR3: CASSPYRDQKETQYF. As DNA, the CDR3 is TGTGCCAGCAGCCCGTACAGGGATCAGAAAGAGACCCAGTACTTC.

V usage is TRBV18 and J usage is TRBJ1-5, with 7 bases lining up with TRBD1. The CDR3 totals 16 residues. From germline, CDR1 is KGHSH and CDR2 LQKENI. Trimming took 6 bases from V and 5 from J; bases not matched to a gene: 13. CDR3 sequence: CASSQQTGPFDQPQHF. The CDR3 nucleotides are TGTGCCAGCTCTCAACAGACAGGGCCGTTCGATCAGCCCCAGCATTTT. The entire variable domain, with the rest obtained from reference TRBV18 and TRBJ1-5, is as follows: NAGVMQNPRHLVRRRGQEARLRCSPMKGHSHVYWYRQLPEEGLKFMVYLQKENIIDESGMPKERFSAEFPKEGPSILRIQQVVRGDSAAYFCASSQQTGPFDQPQHFGDGTRLSIL.

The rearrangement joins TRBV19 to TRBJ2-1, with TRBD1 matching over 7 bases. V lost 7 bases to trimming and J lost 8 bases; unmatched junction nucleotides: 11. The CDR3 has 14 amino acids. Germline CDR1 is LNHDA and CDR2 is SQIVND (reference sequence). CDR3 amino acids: CASKSETGSDEQFF. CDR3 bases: TGTGCCAGTAAGTCGGAGACAGGGTCCGATGAGCAGTTCTTC.

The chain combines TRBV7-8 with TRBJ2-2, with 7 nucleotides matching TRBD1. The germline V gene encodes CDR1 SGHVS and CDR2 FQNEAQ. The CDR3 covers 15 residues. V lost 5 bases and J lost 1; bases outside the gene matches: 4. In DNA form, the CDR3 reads TGTGCCAGCAGCCGGGACAGACGGAACACCGGGGAGCTGTTTTTT. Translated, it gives CASSRDRRNTGELFF.

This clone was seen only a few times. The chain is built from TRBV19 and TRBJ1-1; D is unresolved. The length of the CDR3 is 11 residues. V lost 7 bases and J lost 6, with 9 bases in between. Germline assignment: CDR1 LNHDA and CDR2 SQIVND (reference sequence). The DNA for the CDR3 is TGTGCCAGTATGGGGAGTTCTGAAGCTTTCTTT. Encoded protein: CASMGSSEAFF.

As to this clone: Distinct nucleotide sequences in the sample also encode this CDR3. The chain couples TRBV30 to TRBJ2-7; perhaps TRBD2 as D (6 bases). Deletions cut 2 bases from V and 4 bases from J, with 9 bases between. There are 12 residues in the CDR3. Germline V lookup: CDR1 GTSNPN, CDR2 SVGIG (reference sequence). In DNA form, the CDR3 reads TGTGCCTGGAGTACCGGGGGTTACGAGCAGTACTTC. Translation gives CAWSTGGYEQYF.